This T cell receptor (beta chain) was identified during a study of blood T cell repertoires in COVID-19. Study summary: Acute and convalescent COVID-19 specimens originated in the United States, Italy and Spain. T cells, B-cell-depleted T cells, or PBMCs provided the cDNA or gDNA that served as material.

Participants' own reports of clinical history determined their cohort assignment. V was pared by 1 base and J by 6 bases, with 12 bases between. Germline CDR1 and CDR2: MDHEN and SYDVKM. The CDR3 contains 15 residues. Only in-frame clones appear in the TCRdb table, and some are missing; sequencing was by immunoSEQ multiplex PCR. The sample carries 350,000 or so clones, roughly 90% recorded once. The TCR comes from a woman aged 25-40 years who had been exposed to COVID-19. Sequenced material: PBMCs or T cells enriched from blood (not recorded which). This sequence joins TRBV28 and TRBJ2-2; D might be TRBD1 (5 bases). The CDR3 loop reads CASSLSSRAPGELFF. The CDR3 nucleotides read TGTGCCAGCAGTTTATCTTCCAGGGCCCCCGGGGAGCTGTTTTTT.